This is a list of T cell receptor beta chains from one sample in a study of glioma-infiltrating T cells after dendritic cell vaccination. Data came from immunoSEQ multiplex PCR; TCRdb stores just in-frame clones and leaves some out. Here the sample spans around 60,000 clones, 86% being singletons. This material consisted of blood, taken after dendritic cell vaccination. These receptors were taken from a human donor with glioblastoma. The conserved cysteine and the conserved F or W are not part of the CDR3 here. The order of the fields is V gene, CDR3 protein.

V: TRBV11-3; CDR3: ASSPDRGGETQY
V: TRBV4-2; CDR3: ASSPGGGATEAF
V: TRBV27; CDR3: ASSSPSGGAPNEQF
V: TRBV4-3; CDR3: ASSQERQAGPYGYT
V: TRBV18; CDR3: ASSPLKRGSQETQY
V: TRBV7-3; CDR3: ASSSGTGGVGTGELF
V: TRBV19; CDR3: ASRRAGSEQF
V: TRBV5-1; CDR3: ASSRRTGGDYGYT
V: TRBV14; CDR3: ASSLASVYNEQF
V: TRBV4-2; CDR3: ASSPGQRSSYEQY
V: TRBV19; CDR3: ASSTRPGQYNTGELF
V: TRBV5-1; CDR3: ASSLVTQNTEAF
V: TRBV15; CDR3: ATSPRQVNQPQH